A single sample is the source of the 21 T cell receptor beta chains below, sequenced in a study of T cells expressing NK-cell markers. Reanalyzing the 5' RACE reads, TCRdb keeps one entry per CDR3 protein, without DNA. The sample includes some 500,000 distinct CDR3 sequences. The sequenced sample consisted of blood T cells: a sorted CD56 or NKG2C T cell subset, CD4+ or CD8+ T cells, or bulk PBMC T cells (not recorded which). These receptors were taken from a woman between 45 and 65 years old in good health.

This chain uses TRBV12-3 or TRBV12-4 with TRBJ2-1; TCRdb's assignment of TRBD2 cannot be checked, as there is no DNA. The CDR3 sequence is 18 residues long. The CDR3 spells CASSLRASGSLSYNEQFF.

This CDR3 is CASSLNGRDISYEQYF. The rearrangement links TRBV7-9 to TRBJ2-7; checking the TCRdb D call of TRBD2 is not possible without DNA. The germline V gene encodes CDR1 SEHNR and CDR2 FQNEAQ (reference sequence). This CDR3 comprises 16 residues.

This sequence joins TRBV12-3 or TRBV12-4 and TRBJ1-1. The CDR3 contains 13 residues. CDR3: CASSVAADTEAFF.

This rearrangement joins TRBV6-2 or TRBV6-3 to TRBJ2-5. Germline CDR1 is MNHEY and CDR2 is SVGEGT. The CDR3 runs to 15 residues. The CDR3 region is CASSYTTWYQETQYF.

The CDR3 region is CASSYPPWRGTDTQYF. J is TRBJ2-3 and V is TRBV11-2; TCRdb's D call, TRBD1, is unchecked because there is no DNA. CDR1 and CDR2 (germline): SGHAT, FQNNGV. The CDR3 is made up of 16 amino acids.

This chain uses TRBV7-2 with TRBJ2-2; TCRdb designates TRBD2, a call that cannot be tested without DNA. The CDR3 extends over 17 amino acids. Germline V lookup: CDR1 SGHTA, CDR2 FQGNSA. The CDR3: CASSSRLAGDVVGELFF.

The chain recombines TRBV12-3 or TRBV12-4 with TRBJ1-1; TCRdb's D call of TRBD1 is untestable without DNA. This CDR3 has 15 amino acids. CDR3 protein: CASSLTQGLNTEAFF.

CDR3 protein: CASSLSQGVWYEQYF. The chain recombines TRBV7-2 with TRBJ2-7; TCRdb proposes TRBD1, but this gene call is untestable without DNA. Germline CDR1 reads SGHTA; CDR2 reads FQGNSA. The length of the CDR3 is 15 residues.

The chain combines TRBV11-3 with TRBJ2-1. This CDR3 is built from 15 residues. Germline V lookup: CDR1 SGHNT, CDR2 YENEEA. CDR3 protein: CASSLRKSSYNEQFF.

V usage is TRBV6-5 and J usage is TRBJ2-1; TCRdb proposes TRBD2, but this gene call is untestable without DNA. CDR1 and CDR2 from the germline V gene are MNHEY and SVGAGI. This CDR3 contains 12 residues. CDR3 protein: CASIEGFNEQFF.

This chain's CDR3 is CASSLATGAGEQYF. This rearrangement joins TRBV11-3 to TRBJ2-7; there is no DNA to check the TCRdb D call of TRBD1. The CDR3 is 14 residues long. From germline, CDR1 is SGHNT and CDR2 YENEEA.

The genes are TRBV6-6 and TRBJ2-1; TCRdb gives TRBD1 as the D gene, but with no DNA this cannot be confirmed. The V gene's germline CDR1 is MNHNY and CDR2 SVGAGI (reference sequence). This CDR3 region has 16 residues. The CDR3 sequence is CASRRDHSFTYNEQFF.

This chain links TRBV19 with TRBJ1-2; TCRdb's D call, TRBD1, is unchecked because there is no DNA. Germline values: CDR1 LNHDA, CDR2 SQIVND (reference sequence). This CDR3 contains 13 residues. The CDR3: CASRPGAKDGYTF.

CDR3 residues: CSANRGDTEAFF. V gene TRBV20-1 combines with J gene TRBJ1-1. The CDR3 is 12 amino acids. CDR1 is DFQATT, CDR2 SNEGSKA, per germline (reference sequence).

This chain uses TRBV18 with TRBJ2-3; the D gene TCRdb calls, TRBD2, cannot be checked with no DNA. The germline CDR1 and CDR2 sequences are KGHSH and LQKENI. The CDR3 loop spans 16 amino acids. The CDR3 region is CASSPNAPRGTDTQYF.

The chain uses TRBV7-9 and TRBJ2-3; TCRdb returns TRBD1, unconfirmable since there is no DNA. This CDR3 has 15 amino acids. The germline V gene has CDR1 SEHNR and CDR2 FQNEAQ (reference sequence). The CDR3 region is CASSPIGTGGDTQYF.

V is TRBV3-1 and J is TRBJ1-6; TCRdb's D call, TRBD1, is unchecked because there is no DNA. CDR3 length: 15 residues. Germline V gene data show CDR1 as LGHDT and CDR2 as YNNKEL (reference sequence). The CDR3 sequence is CASSQGTGRNSPLHF.

This chain links TRBV4-2 with TRBJ2-3. This CDR3 spans 15 amino acids. Germline CDR1 and CDR2: LGHNA and YNFKEQ. This chain's CDR3 is CASSQEVRTADTQYF.

The CDR3 spells CASSLAQFPDSGANVLTF. J is TRBJ2-6 and V is TRBV7-8. Germline-derived CDR1 and CDR2 are SGHVS and FQNEAQ. The CDR3 length is 18 residues.

This chain joins TRBV12-3 or TRBV12-4 and TRBJ1-5; TCRdb selects TRBD1, and the lack of DNA leaves this call unchecked. This CDR3 contains 14 residues. The chain's CDR3 is CASSLQGANQPQHF.

This chain connects TRBV9 to TRBJ2-3; lacking DNA, the TRBD2 call made by TCRdb goes unchecked. Germline values: CDR1 SGDLS, CDR2 YYNGEE. The CDR3 covers 17 residues. The CDR3 sequence: CASSGLAGAGNTDTQYF.